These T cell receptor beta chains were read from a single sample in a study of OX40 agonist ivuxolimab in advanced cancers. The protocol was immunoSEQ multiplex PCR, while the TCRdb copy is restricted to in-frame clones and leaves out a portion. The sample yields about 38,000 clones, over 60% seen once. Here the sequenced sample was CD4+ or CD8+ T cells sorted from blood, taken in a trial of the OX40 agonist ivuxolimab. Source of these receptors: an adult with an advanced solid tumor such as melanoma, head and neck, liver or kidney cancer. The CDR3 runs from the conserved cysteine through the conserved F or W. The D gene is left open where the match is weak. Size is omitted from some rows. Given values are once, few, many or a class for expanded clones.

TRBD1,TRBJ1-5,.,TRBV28,CASSSFGDRSNQPQHF,TGTGCCAGCAGTTCCTTCGGGGACAGAAGCAATCAGCCCCAGCATTTT
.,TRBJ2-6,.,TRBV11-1,CASSSQGQLLSGANVLTF,TGTGCCAGCAGCTCCCAGGGACAACTCCTCTCTGGGGCCAACGTCCTGACTTTC
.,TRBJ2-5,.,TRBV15,CATSRSGGGETQYF,TGTGCCACCAGCAGATCCGGGGGCGGGGAGACCCAGTACTTC
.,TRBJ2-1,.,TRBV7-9,CASSLGAGSYNEQFF,TGTGCCAGCAGCCTCGGAGCGGGCTCCTACAATGAGCAGTTCTTC
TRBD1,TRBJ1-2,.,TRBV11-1,CASSLTGIANYGYTF,TGTGCCAGCAGCTTGACAGGGATAGCTAACTATGGCTACACCTTC
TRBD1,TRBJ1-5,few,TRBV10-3,CATNTGGEYQPQHF,TGTGCCACCAATACAGGGGGTGAATATCAGCCCCAGCATTTT
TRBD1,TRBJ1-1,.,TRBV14,CASSPHRGLNTEAFF,TGTGCCAGCAGCCCCCACAGGGGGTTGAACACTGAAGCTTTCTTT
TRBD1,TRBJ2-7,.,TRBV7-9,CASSLVGQGFNEQYF,TGTGCCAGCAGCTTAGTCGGACAGGGATTTAACGAGCAGTACTTC
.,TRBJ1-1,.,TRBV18,CASSPPDRSLSTEAFF,TGTGCCAGCTCACCACCGGATAGGAGTTTAAGCACTGAAGCTTTCTTT
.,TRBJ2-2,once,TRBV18,CASSPTGANTGELFF,TGTGCCAGCTCACCAACAGGCGCGAACACCGGGGAGCTGTTTTTT
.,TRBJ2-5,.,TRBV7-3,CASSLKGGPQETQYF,TGTGCCAGCAGCTTGAAGGGGGGCCCCCAAGAGACCCAGTACTTC
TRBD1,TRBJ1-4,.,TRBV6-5,CASKSGTGEEKLFF,TGTGCCAGCAAGAGTGGGACAGGGGAAGAAAAACTGTTTTTT
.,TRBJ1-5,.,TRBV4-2,CASSIQGYSNQPQHF,TGTGCCAGCAGTATACAGGGTTATAGCAATCAGCCCCAGCATTTT
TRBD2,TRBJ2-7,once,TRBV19,CASRLAGGSSYEQYF,TGTGCCAGCAGACTAGCGGGGGGGAGCTCCTACGAGCAGTACTTC
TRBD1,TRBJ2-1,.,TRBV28,CASREQGARRDEQFF,TGTGCCAGCAGAGAACAGGGGGCCCGAAGGGATGAGCAGTTCTTC
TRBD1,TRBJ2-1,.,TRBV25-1,CASSPPGQGLNEQFF,TGTGCCAGCAGTCCCCCGGGACAGGGGTTAAATGAGCAGTTCTTC
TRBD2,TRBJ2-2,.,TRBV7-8,CASRTSGRIPGELFF,TGTGCCAGCAGAACTAGCGGGAGGATCCCCGGGGAGCTGTTTTTT
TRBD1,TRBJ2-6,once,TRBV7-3,CASSPGQASGANVLTF,TGTGCCAGCAGTCCCGGACAGGCCTCTGGGGCCAACGTCCTGACTTTC
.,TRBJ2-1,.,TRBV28,CASSLSGNEQFF,TGTGCCAGCAGTTTATCAGGCAATGAGCAGTTCTTC
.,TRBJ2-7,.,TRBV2,CASRGEAYYEQYF,TGTGCCAGCAGGGGTGAAGCATACTACGAGCAGTACTTC
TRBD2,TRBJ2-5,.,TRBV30,CAWSLRIIAGGRQETQYF,TGTGCCTGGAGTTTAAGGATAATCGCGGGGGGGCGCCAAGAGACCCAGTACTTC
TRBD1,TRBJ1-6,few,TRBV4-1,CAISGTGNSPLHF,TGCGCCATCTCCGGGACAGGCAATTCACCCCTCCACTTT
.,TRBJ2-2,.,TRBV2,CASSAGRLTGELFF,TGTGCCAGCAGTGCGGGGCGGCTCACCGGGGAGCTGTTTTTT
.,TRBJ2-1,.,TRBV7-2,CASSVGGSGYNEQFF,TGTGCCAGCAGCGTAGGGGGTAGCGGTTACAATGAGCAGTTCTTC
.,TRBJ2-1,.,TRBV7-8,CASSLGIAQGNEQFF,TGTGCCAGCAGCTTAGGAATCGCACAGGGCAATGAGCAGTTCTTC
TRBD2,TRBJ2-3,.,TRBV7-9,CASSLGLAEDTQYF,TGTGCCAGCAGCTTAGGACTAGCGGAAGATACGCAGTATTTT
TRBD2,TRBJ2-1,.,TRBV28,CASSPGTSGGSGFF,TGTGCCAGCAGCCCCGGGACTAGCGGGGGGTCCGGGTTCTTC
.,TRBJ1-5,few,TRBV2,CASGDDGNQPQHF,TGTGCCAGCGGAGACGACGGTAATCAGCCCCAGCATTTT
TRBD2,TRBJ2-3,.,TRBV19,CASSSRLAGGYTQYF,TGTGCCAGTAGCAGCCGACTAGCGGGGGGGTATACGCAGTATTTT
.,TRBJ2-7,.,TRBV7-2,CASSLAGGYEQYF,TGTGCCAGCAGCTTAGCGGGAGGCTACGAGCAGTACTTC
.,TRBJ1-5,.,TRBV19,CASSITGGWSQPQHF,TGTGCCAGTAGTATTACGGGGGGCTGGAGTCAGCCCCAGCATTTT
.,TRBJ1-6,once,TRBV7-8,CASSLLGPRNSPLHF,TGTGCCAGCAGCTTACTCGGCCCCAGGAATTCACCCCTCCACTTT
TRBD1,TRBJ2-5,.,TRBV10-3,CAISETTGGPQETQYF,TGTGCCATCAGTGAGACGACAGGGGGGCCCCAAGAGACCCAGTACTTC
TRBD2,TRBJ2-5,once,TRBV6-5,CASSSGGRGQETQYF,TGTGCCAGCAGTTCAGGCGGGAGGGGCCAAGAGACCCAGTACTTC
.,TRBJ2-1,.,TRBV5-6,CASSSLGGSRMFF,TGTGCCAGCAGCTCCCTTGGGGGGAGCAGGATGTTCTTC
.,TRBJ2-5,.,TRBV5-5,CASSPTSRETQYF,TGTGCCAGCAGCCCAACTAGCAGGGAGACCCAGTACTTC
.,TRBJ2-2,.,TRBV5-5,CASSLGRTGELFF,TGTGCCAGCAGCTTGGGTAGAACCGGGGAGCTGTTTTTT
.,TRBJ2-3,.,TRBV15,CATSRGTDTQYF,TGTGCCACCAGCAGAGGCACAGATACGCAGTATTTT
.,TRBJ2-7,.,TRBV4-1,CASSQVGSMYEQYF,TGCGCCAGCAGCCAGGTCGGGAGTATGTACGAGCAGTACTTC
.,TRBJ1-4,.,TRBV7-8,CASSLALEKLFF,TGTGCCAGCAGCTTAGCCTTGGAAAAGCTGTTTTTT
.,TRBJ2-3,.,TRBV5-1,CASSPEGGSTDTQYF,TGCGCCAGCAGCCCGGAGGGGGGTAGCACAGATACGCAGTATTTT
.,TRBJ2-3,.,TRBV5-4,CASSLILLPDTQYF,TGTGCCAGCAGCTTGATTCTACTCCCGGATACGCAGTATTTT
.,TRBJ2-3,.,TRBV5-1,CASSPGLSLGTDTQYF,TGCGCCAGCAGCCCGGGACTCTCGCTAGGCACAGATACGCAGTATTTT
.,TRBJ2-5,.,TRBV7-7,CASSSRQQETQYF,TGTGCTAGCAGCTCTCGACAGCAAGAGACCCAGTACTTC
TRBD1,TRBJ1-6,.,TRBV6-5,CASSYTTGEDSPLHF,TGTGCCAGCAGTTACACCACAGGGGAGGATTCACCCCTCCACTTT
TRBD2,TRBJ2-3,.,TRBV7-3,CASSLGLAWTDTQYF,TGTGCCAGCAGCCTGGGACTAGCATGGACGGATACGCAGTATTTT
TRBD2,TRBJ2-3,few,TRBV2,CASSWTSFTDTQYF,TGTGCCAGCTCCTGGACTAGCTTCACAGATACGCAGTATTTT
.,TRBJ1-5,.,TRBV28,CASSLSLNQPQHF,TGTGCCAGCAGTTTATCCCTAAATCAGCCCCAGCATTTT
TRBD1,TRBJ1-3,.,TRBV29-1,CSVGGTGLSGNTIYF,TGCAGCGTTGGCGGGACAGGCCTCTCTGGAAACACCATATATTTT
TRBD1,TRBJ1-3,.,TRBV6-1,CASRFAGQSGNTIYF,TGTGCCAGCAGGTTTGCGGGACAGTCTGGAAACACCATATATTTT
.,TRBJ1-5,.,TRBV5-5,CASSPSGRDSNQPQHF,TGTGCCAGCAGCCCCAGCGGAAGGGATAGCAATCAGCCCCAGCATTTT
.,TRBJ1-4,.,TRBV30,CAWSVDSNEKLFF,TGTGCCTGGAGTGTAGACAGTAATGAAAAACTGTTTTTT
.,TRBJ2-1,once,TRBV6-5,CASSPPGIDEQFF,TGTGCCAGCAGTCCCCCGGGGATCGATGAGCAGTTCTTC
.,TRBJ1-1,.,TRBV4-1,CASSQEVNTEAFF,TGCGCCAGCAGCCAAGAAGTGAACACTGAAGCTTTCTTT
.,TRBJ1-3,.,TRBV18,CASSDGSGNTIYF,TGTGCCAGCTCTGACGGCTCTGGAAACACCATATATTTT